Listed below are T cell receptor beta chains from one sample, sequenced in a study of naive and memory T cell subsets. MiXCR was run by TCRdb on the UMI-ligation and nested PCR reads, yielding one entry per CDR3 protein. The sample includes under 20,000 distinct CDR3 sequences, 8% to 10% of them seen just once. Sample: skin, taken from a tuberculin skin test site. All receptors come from an adult in good health. The CDR3 runs from the conserved cysteine through the conserved F or W. Fields, in order: J gene, clone size, D gene, V gene, CDR3 protein, CDR3 DNA. The D gene is left open where the match is weak. Where a row states a size, it is once, few, many or the class of an expanded clone; other rows omit it.

J: TRBJ2-3; size: many; D: NA; V: TRBV7-3; CDR3: CASSLQASPTDTQYF; DNA: TGTGCCAGCAGCTTACAGGCTTCCCCCACAGATACGCAGTATTTT
J: TRBJ2-3; size: many; D: NA; V: TRBV7-7; CDR3: CASSGGPTDTQYF; DNA: TGTGCTAGCAGCGGCGGGCCCACAGATACGCAGTATTTT
J: TRBJ2-3; size: many; D: NA; V: TRBV6-1; CDR3: CASSELAGMQYF; DNA: TGTGCCAGCAGTGAATTGGCGGGAATGCAGTATTTT
J: TRBJ1-5; size: many; D: NA; V: TRBV7-9; CDR3: CASSRPGPNQPQHF; DNA: TGTGCCAGCAGCAGACCAGGACCCAATCAGCCCCAGCATTTT
J: TRBJ1-1; size: NA; D: NA; V: TRBV6-1; CDR3: CAGRGGTEAFF; DNA: TGTGCCGGGAGGGGGGGCACTGAAGCTTTCTTT
J: TRBJ2-1; size: medium-sized; D: TRBD2; V: TRBV2; CDR3: CASSELAGSGKFF; DNA: TGTGCCAGCAGTGAGCTAGCGGGCTCTGGAAAGTTCTTC
J: TRBJ2-3; size: few; D: TRBD2; V: TRBV6-2/TRBV6-3; CDR3: CASSLGLGTDTQYF; DNA: TGTGCCAGCAGTCTAGGACTAGGCACAGATACGCAGTATTTT
J: TRBJ2-7; size: medium-sized; D: TRBD1; V: TRBV7-2; CDR3: CASSLEVTGGYEQYF; DNA: TGTGCCAGCAGCTTAGAGGTGACAGGGGGATACGAGCAGTACTTC
J: TRBJ2-7; size: NA; D: NA; V: TRBV20-1; CDR3: CSAPGTYEQYF; DNA: TGCAGTGCCCCAGGAACCTACGAGCAGTACTTC
J: TRBJ1-4; size: few; D: NA; V: TRBV28; CDR3: CASSATVTNEKLFF; DNA: TGTGCCAGCAGTGCGACGGTTACTAATGAAAAACTGTTTTTT
J: TRBJ1-2; size: many; D: NA; V: TRBV7-2; CDR3: CASSRWGGNYGYTF; DNA: TGTGCCAGCAGCCGCTGGGGGGGGAACTATGGCTACACCTTC
J: TRBJ2-3; size: many; D: NA; V: TRBV6-6; CDR3: CASSYSAGISADTQYF; DNA: TGTGCCAGCAGTTACTCGGCGGGGATAAGTGCAGATACGCAGTATTTT
J: TRBJ1-6; size: NA; D: NA; V: TRBV3-2; CDR3: CASSQELGNSPLHF; DNA: TGTGCCAGCAGCCAAGAGTTGGGTAATTCACCCCTCCACTTT
J: TRBJ2-1; size: many; D: TRBD2; V: TRBV20-1; CDR3: CSARDLDSGRFTYNEQFF; DNA: TGCAGTGCTAGAGATCTTGATAGCGGGAGATTCACCTACAATGAGCAGTTCTTC
J: TRBJ2-7; size: NA; D: TRBD1; V: TRBV9; CDR3: CASSPGTGALYEQYF; DNA: TGTGCCAGCAGCCCGGGGACAGGGGCCCTCTACGAGCAGTACTTC
J: TRBJ1-6; size: few; D: NA; V: TRBV25-1; CDR3: CASSELGLGSPLHF; DNA: TGTGCCAGCAGTGAATTAGGGTTGGGTTCACCCCTCCACTTT
J: TRBJ2-3; size: medium-sized; D: TRBD2; V: TRBV20-1; CDR3: CSAQALAGEATDTQYF; DNA: TGCAGTGCTCAGGCATTAGCGGGAGAGGCCACAGATACGCAGTATTTT
J: TRBJ2-5; size: NA; D: TRBD1; V: TRBV20-1; CDR3: CSPDTGQGYQETQYF; DNA: TGCAGTCCCGATACTGGACAGGGGTATCAAGAGACCCAGTACTTC
J: TRBJ1-5; size: many; D: NA; V: TRBV6-2/TRBV6-3; CDR3: CASSYHDNQPQHF; DNA: TGTGCCAGCAGTTACCACGACAATCAGCCCCAGCATTTT
J: TRBJ1-5; size: many; D: NA; V: TRBV29-1; CDR3: CSVEVDGNQPQHF; DNA: TGCAGCGTTGAAGTAGATGGCAATCAGCCCCAGCATTTT
J: TRBJ2-7; size: many; D: NA; V: TRBV3-1; CDR3: CASSLGAGIGSEQYF; DNA: TGTGCCAGCAGCCTCGGTGCAGGGATTGGTTCCGAGCAGTACTTC
J: TRBJ2-7; size: many; D: NA; V: TRBV7-9; CDR3: CASSLGDFSYEQYF; DNA: TGTGCCAGCAGCTTAGGGGATTTCTCCTACGAGCAGTACTTC
J: TRBJ2-3; size: many; D: TRBD2; V: TRBV20-1; CDR3: CSTRLAGSTDTQYF; DNA: TGCAGTACCCGACTAGCGGGGAGCACAGATACGCAGTATTTT
J: TRBJ2-1; size: NA; D: NA; V: TRBV20-1; CDR3: CSARDPAFYEQFF; DNA: TGCAGTGCTAGAGATCCAGCTTTCTATGAGCAGTTCTTC
J: TRBJ2-1; size: many; D: NA; V: TRBV27; CDR3: CASISRDPSSYNEQFF; DNA: TGTGCCAGCATTAGCAGGGATCCCAGCTCCTACAATGAGCAGTTCTTC
J: TRBJ2-7; size: NA; D: NA; V: TRBV20-1; CDR3: CSTSTGRDEQYF; DNA: TGCAGTACTTCGACAGGCCGGGACGAGCAGTACTTC
J: TRBJ1-2; size: many; D: NA; V: TRBV3-1; CDR3: CASSQDWIYGYTF; DNA: TGTGCCAGCAGCCAAGATTGGATCTATGGCTACACCTTC
J: TRBJ2-1; size: NA; D: NA; V: TRBV6-2/TRBV6-3; CDR3: CASKYTSSYNEQFF; DNA: TGTGCCAGCAAGTATACGAGCTCCTACAATGAGCAGTTCTTC
J: TRBJ2-7; size: many; D: NA; V: TRBV14; CDR3: CASSQHPSSYEQYF; DNA: TGTGCCAGCAGCCAGCACCCGTCCTCCTACGAGCAGTACTTC
J: TRBJ2-3; size: many; D: NA; V: TRBV7-2; CDR3: CASSSQGFTDTQYF; DNA: TGTGCCAGCAGCTCCCAGGGATTCACAGATACGCAGTATTTT
J: TRBJ1-6; size: NA; D: NA; V: TRBV9; CDR3: CASSVGGAQNSPLHF; DNA: TGTGCCAGCAGCGTAGGGGGGGCGCAAAATTCACCCCTCCACTTT
J: TRBJ2-7; size: few; D: TRBD1; V: TRBV6-2/TRBV6-3; CDR3: CASSYSGTGRNEQYF; DNA: TGTGCCAGCAGTTACTCGGGGACAGGGAGGAACGAGCAGTACTTC
J: TRBJ1-5; size: few; D: TRBD1; V: TRBV20-1; CDR3: CSAADIGTGSTQPQHF; DNA: TGCAGTGCGGCGGACATCGGGACAGGTAGTACTCAGCCCCAGCATTTT
J: TRBJ1-1; size: NA; D: NA; V: TRBV4-3; CDR3: CASSQDYSRVRTEAFF; DNA: TGCGCCAGCAGCCAAGATTATAGTAGGGTAAGGACTGAAGCTTTCTTT
J: TRBJ2-1; size: many; D: NA; V: TRBV6-5; CDR3: CASSYSGLHNEQFF; DNA: TGTGCCAGCAGTTACTCGGGACTTCACAATGAGCAGTTCTTC
J: TRBJ2-2; size: few; D: NA; V: TRBV5-5; CDR3: CASSLRLLGRTGELFF; DNA: TGTGCCAGCAGCTTACGGCTTCTTGGGCGGACCGGGGAGCTGTTTTTT
J: TRBJ2-7; size: many; D: NA; V: TRBV6-5; CDR3: CASKAGLSSYEQYF; DNA: TGTGCCAGCAAGGCGGGGCTCAGCTCCTACGAGCAGTACTTC
J: TRBJ1-4; size: many; D: TRBD1; V: TRBV6-6; CDR3: CASSPLDRGNEKLFF; DNA: TGTGCCAGCAGTCCCCTGGACAGGGGGAATGAAAAACTGTTTTTT
J: TRBJ2-7; size: NA; D: NA; V: TRBV7-9; CDR3: CASIRGLAEIYEQYF; DNA: TGTGCCAGCATCCGGGGGCTAGCGGAGATCTACGAGCAGTACTTC
J: TRBJ2-2; size: NA; D: TRBD1; V: TRBV7-9; CDR3: CASSDRDRGPGELFF; DNA: TGTGCCAGCAGCGACCGGGACAGGGGACCCGGGGAGCTGTTTTTT
J: TRBJ1-1; size: few; D: NA; V: TRBV19; CDR3: CASKVRENTEAFF; DNA: TGTGCCTCAAAGGTCCGGGAGAACACTGAAGCTTTCTTT
J: TRBJ2-3; size: medium-sized; D: NA; V: TRBV29-1; CDR3: CSVAGFRNTDTQYF; DNA: TGCAGCGTTGCAGGGTTTCGGAACACAGATACGCAGTATTTT
J: TRBJ2-2; size: medium-sized; D: TRBD2; V: TRBV3-1; CDR3: CASSPRTRGNTGELFF; DNA: TGTGCCAGCAGCCCCCGGACTAGAGGGAACACCGGGGAGCTGTTTTTT
J: TRBJ1-3; size: few; D: NA; V: TRBV6-2/TRBV6-3; CDR3: CASNPGTDRNTIYF; DNA: TGTGCCAGCAACCCCGGGACCGACCGAAACACCATATATTTT